What follows is one TCR beta chain and its context. The sample is drawn from a study of OX40 agonist ivuxolimab in advanced cancers. Study overall: Enrolled patients in dose escalation had cancers that were hepatocellular carcinoma, melanoma, renal cell or head and neck cancer.

V was cut by 6 bases and J by 0 bases, with 3 bases left in between. This CDR3 comprises 12 residues. Germline CDR1 and CDR2: MNHNY and SVGAGI (reference sequence). Using immunoSEQ multiplex PCR, the repertoire was profiled, and TCRdb retains in-frame clones only, with some absent. The repertoire holds about 69,000 clones, with 80% to 90% as singletons. This chain links TRBV6-6 with TRBJ1-5, with D unclear. Sequencing was performed on CD4+ or CD8+ T cells sorted from blood, taken in a trial of the OX40 agonist ivuxolimab. This receptor was taken from an adult with an advanced solid tumor such as melanoma, head and neck, liver or kidney cancer. CDR3 sequence (DNA): TGTGCCAGCAGCCATAGCAATCAGCCCCAGCATTTT. It codes for CASSHSNQPQHF.